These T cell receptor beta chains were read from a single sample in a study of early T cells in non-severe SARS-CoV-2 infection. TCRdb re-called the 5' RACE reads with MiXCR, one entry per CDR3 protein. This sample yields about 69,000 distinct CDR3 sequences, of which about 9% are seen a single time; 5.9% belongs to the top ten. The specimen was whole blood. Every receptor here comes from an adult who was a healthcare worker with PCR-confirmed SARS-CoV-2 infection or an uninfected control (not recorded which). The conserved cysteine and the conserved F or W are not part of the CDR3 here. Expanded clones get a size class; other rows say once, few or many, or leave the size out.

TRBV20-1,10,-,SFRDGSTEAF
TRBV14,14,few,ASSQDRTVGKNIQY
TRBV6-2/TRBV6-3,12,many,ASRPGVMNTEAF
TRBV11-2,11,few,ASSLGGADEQY
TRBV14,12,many,ASSQVGRGYGYT
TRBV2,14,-,ASRGSPLLAKNIQY
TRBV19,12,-,ASIRSANTGELF
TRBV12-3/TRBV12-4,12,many,ASVGTGYANEQF
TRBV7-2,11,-,ASRQTSGENQY
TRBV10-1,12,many,ASSRTRGKAEAF
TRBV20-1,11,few,SARQGATDEQY
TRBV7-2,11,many,ASSLDRGGEQY
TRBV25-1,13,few,ASREEGRWTGELF
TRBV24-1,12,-,ATSDAGSNYEQY
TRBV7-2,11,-,ASSPHPFGEQF
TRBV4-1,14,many,ASSHTRTRANTEAF
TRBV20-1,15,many,SAATSGLTSSTDTQY
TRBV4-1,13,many,ASSQENIDFEKLF